This TCR beta chain was obtained from a study of CD8+ T cells in alopecia areata. Sequencing used cDNA as its template, made by extracting RNA and reverse transcribing it. Sequencing used immunoSEQ multiplex PCR; TCRdb keeps in-frame clones, though not all of them. The sample gives some 110,000 clones, around 50% of which show up once; 12% is in the top ten. V lost 6 bases to trimming and J lost 1 base, with 6 bases between them. The CDR3 length is 12 residues. Germline loops: CDR1 LNHDA, CDR2 SQIVND (reference sequence). Treatment given: oral pan-JAK inhibitor, 5-10 mg twice daily. The starting material was CD8+ T cells sorted from blood, obtained at week 24, from a patient treated with tofacitinib. The TCR was taken from a human donor with alopecia areata. The genes are TRBV19 and TRBJ1-1; no firm D call. CDR3 amino acids: CASRPENTEAFF. The DNA for the CDR3 is TGTGCCAGTAGACCGGAGAACACTGAAGCTTTCTTT.